The table lists the clone carrying this TCR beta chain with a few counts. No antigen is known for it. This specimen comes from a study of spatial heterogeneity in lung cancer. Time point given: sample taken at primary tumor resection. TCRs were sequenced from unsorted whole RNA of tumor, nontumor lung or PBMC. General study findings and limits: Tumor TCRs that were ubiquitous and expanded showed up in blood more at resection than follow-up.

Unique molecular identifiers, one per molecule, were present on every TCR cDNA molecule. One entry per CDR3 protein, called by TCRdb with MiXCR from the 5' RACE reads. The sample carries some 22,000 distinct CDR3 sequences, 4% to 6% recorded once. The TCR comes from a male donor with early-stage non-small cell lung cancer. Here the sequenced sample was PBMCs, taken at surgery.

CDR3 in amino acids: CASSLGQTDGYTF. CDR3 nucleotides: TGCGCCAGCAGCTTAGGGCAGACCGATGGCTACACCTTC. This chain connects TRBV5-1 to TRBJ1-2; D gene unclear. CDR1 is SGHRS and CDR2 is YFSETQ in the germline V gene. The CDR3 length is 13 residues. V shed 2 bases and J shed 6 bases, with 11 bases lying between them.